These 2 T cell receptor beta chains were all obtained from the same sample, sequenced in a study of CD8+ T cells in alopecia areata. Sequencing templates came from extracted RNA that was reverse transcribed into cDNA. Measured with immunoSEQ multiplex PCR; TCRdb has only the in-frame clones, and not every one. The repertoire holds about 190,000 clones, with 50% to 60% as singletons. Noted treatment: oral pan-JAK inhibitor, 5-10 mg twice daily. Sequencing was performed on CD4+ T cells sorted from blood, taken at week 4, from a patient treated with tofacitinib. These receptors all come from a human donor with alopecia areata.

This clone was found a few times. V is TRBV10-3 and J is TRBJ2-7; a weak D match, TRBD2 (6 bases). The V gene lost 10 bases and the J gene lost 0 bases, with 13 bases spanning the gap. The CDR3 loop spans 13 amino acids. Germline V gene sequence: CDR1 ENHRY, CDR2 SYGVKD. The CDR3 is CATAGLNSYEQYF. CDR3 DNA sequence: TGTGCCACCGCGGGACTCAACTCCTACGAGCAGTACTTC.

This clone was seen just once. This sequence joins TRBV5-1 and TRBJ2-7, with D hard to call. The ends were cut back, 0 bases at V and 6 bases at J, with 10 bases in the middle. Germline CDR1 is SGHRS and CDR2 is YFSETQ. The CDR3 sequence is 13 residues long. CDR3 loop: CASSLAFGVEQYF. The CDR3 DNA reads TGCGCCAGCAGCTTGGCCTTTGGGGTCGAGCAGTACTTC.